Here is one T cell receptor beta chain with its context. Its antigen is currently unknown. Other DNA sequences within the sample encode an identical CDR3. This entry comes from a study of cytomegalovirus exposure and HLA in healthy donors. Study details: Prior work identified some 120 million unique TCR beta sequences in some 180 million T cells. Unique TCRs from HLA-typed donors, 80 million to 100 million of them, were held in an early data release.

V gave up 1 base and J gave up 3 bases; unmatched junction bases: 1. From germline, CDR1 is SEHNR and CDR2 FQNEAQ (reference sequence). The CDR3 loop spans 15 amino acids. Vbeta (60) and Jbeta (13) primers were used in the PCR. Sequencing used immunoSEQ multiplex PCR; TCRdb keeps in-frame clones, though not all of them. The repertoire includes approximately 220,000 clones, less than 85% of them detected once, and 0.55% to 0.75% sits in the top ten. Broader study findings: The study designated about 160 TCR beta chains cytomegalovirus-associated. An analysis done earlier found most TCR beta V segments productive about 90% or about 30% of the time.

The sequence was obtained from a man between 18 and 29 years old in good health and CMV-seronegative. The gene calls are TRBV7-9 and TRBJ2-3; TRBD2 matches 10 bases. Material for sequencing was PBMCs. CDR3 DNA: TGTGCCAGCAGCTTAGAAGCGGGGGGGACAGATACGCAGTATTTT. Its protein product is CASSLEAGGTDTQYF.